This T cell receptor beta chain was sequenced in a study of breast tumors, draining lymph nodes, adjacent tissues. General observations from the study: Tumor repertoires ranked between lymph nodes and nontumor tissue in diversity, with V and J gene preferences. The lymph node origin of tumor T cells was framed as consistent with a hypothesis, not demonstrated. Compared with basal-like, luminal-like tumors shared significantly more repertoire with nontumor tissue.

One entry per CDR3 protein, called by TCRdb with MiXCR from the multiplex PCR reads. The sample has 100,000 to 150,000 distinct CDR3 sequences, 20% seen once. The V and J ends lost 6 bases and 5 bases respectively, with 20 bases between them. The germline V gene has CDR1 MNHNS and CDR2 SASEGT. This CDR3 has 15 amino acids. As to this clonotype: The antigen is unknown. A read error may be the cause here, since a much bigger clone is one base away.

Axillary draining lymph nodes of breast cancer patients supplied the node samples. This TCR derives from a female donor with breast cancer. Some clones in this sample may be carry-over from other donors' samples. Material for sequencing was axillary lymph node tissue. The chain combines TRBV6-1 with TRBJ2-7, with D uncertain. CDR3 amino acids: CASSLRVPTPDEQYF. CDR3 in DNA: TGTGCCAGCAGCCTCCGGGTCCCAACCCCAGACGAGCAGTACTTC.